This TCR beta chain was obtained from a study of glioma-infiltrating T cells after dendritic cell vaccination. For the study at large: Patients received autologous tumor lysate-pulsed dendritic cell vaccination between about 2003 and 2013.

This CDR3 is built from 14 residues. Germline CDR1 is MNHEY and CDR2 is SVGAGI. Trimming stripped 5 bases from V and 5 bases from J, with 15 bases between. Sequencing used immunoSEQ multiplex PCR; TCRdb keeps in-frame clones, though not all of them. The data hold some 10,000 clones, with roughly 80% observed a single time. Stated time point: after dendritic cell vaccination, including at tumor progression/relapse. The chain is built from TRBV6-5 and TRBJ1-1; no clear D gene. The sequence was obtained from a human donor with glioblastoma. Sequenced here: blood, sampled after dendritic cell vaccination. The DNA for the CDR3 is TGTGCCAGCAGTCCGGATTCAGAGGGTACTGAAGCTTTCTTT. Its protein product is CASSPDSEGTEAFF.